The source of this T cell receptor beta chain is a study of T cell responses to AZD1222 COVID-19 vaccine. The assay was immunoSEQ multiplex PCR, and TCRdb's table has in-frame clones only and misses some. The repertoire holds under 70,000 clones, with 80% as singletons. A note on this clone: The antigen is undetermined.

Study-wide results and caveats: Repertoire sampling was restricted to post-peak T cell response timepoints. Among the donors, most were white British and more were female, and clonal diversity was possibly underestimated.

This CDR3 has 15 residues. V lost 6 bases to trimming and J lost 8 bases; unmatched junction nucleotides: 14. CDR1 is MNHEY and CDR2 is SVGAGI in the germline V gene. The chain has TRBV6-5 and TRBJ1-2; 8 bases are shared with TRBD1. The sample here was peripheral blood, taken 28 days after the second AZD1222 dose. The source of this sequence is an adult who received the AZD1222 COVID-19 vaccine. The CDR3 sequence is CASSRTHRTGKGYTF. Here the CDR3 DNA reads TGTGCCAGCAGCCGCACCCACCGGACAGGGAAAGGCTACACCTTC.